Described below is a single T cell receptor beta chain sequence and its context. The data belong to a study of blood T cell repertoires in COVID-19. Overall study: Sites across the United States, Italy and Spain contributed samples from acute and convalescent COVID-19. Sample material is recorded as cDNA or gDNA derived from T cells, B-cell-depleted T cells, or PBMCs.

The CDR3 has 15 amino acids. Germline values: CDR1 SNHLY, CDR2 FYNNEI. The J segment lost 0 bases and the V segment lost 5 bases, leaving 4 bases of the junction unmatched. As processed by the authors: It was from reference gene primer amplification that nucleated cell counts were estimated. Sequencing used immunoSEQ multiplex PCR; TCRdb keeps in-frame clones, though not all of them. V and J calls and clone size follow that table, whereas D and trimming were derived from the DNA. The repertoire holds around 130,000 clones, with around 90% as singletons. Sequencing was carried out using peripheral blood. The sequence came from a human donor in a cohort sampled during active COVID-19. The chain recombines TRBV2 with TRBJ2-1, with TRBD1 matching over 7 bases. CDR3 in amino acids: CASSRQGSSYNEQFF. The CDR3 DNA reads as TGTGCCAGCAGTCGACAGGGCAGCTCCTACAATGAGCAGTTCTTC.